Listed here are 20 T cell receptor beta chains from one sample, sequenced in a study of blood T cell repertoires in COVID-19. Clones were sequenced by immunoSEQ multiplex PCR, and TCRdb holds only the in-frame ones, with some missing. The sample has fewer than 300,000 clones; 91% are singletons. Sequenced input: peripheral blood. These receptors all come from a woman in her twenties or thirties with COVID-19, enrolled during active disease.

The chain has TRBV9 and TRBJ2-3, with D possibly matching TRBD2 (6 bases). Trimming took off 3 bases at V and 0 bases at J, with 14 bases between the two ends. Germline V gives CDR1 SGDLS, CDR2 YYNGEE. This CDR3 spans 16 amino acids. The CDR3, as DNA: TGTGCCAGCAGCGCAACTAGCTTCCCTAGCACAGATACGCAGTATTTT. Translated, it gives CASSATSFPSTDTQYF.

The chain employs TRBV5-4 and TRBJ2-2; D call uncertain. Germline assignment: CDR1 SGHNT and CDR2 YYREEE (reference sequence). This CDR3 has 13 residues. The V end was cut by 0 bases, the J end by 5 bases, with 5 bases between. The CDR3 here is CASSLELTGELFF. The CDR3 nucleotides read TGTGCCAGCAGCTTGGAACTTACCGGGGAGCTGTTTTTT. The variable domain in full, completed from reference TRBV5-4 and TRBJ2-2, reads ETGVTQSPTHLIKTRGQQVTLRCSSQSGHNTVSWYQQALGQGPQFIFQYYREEENGRGNFPPRFSGLQFPNYSSELNVNALELDDSALYLCASSLELTGELFFGEGSRLTVL.

The CDR3 DNA reads as TGTGCCAGTAGTATGGTGGGACAGGGAGCCTACGAGCAGTACTTC. Protein: CASSMVGQGAYEQYF. The rearrangement links TRBV19 to TRBJ2-7; 9 nucleotides align to TRBD1. Germline V gene lookup returns CDR1 LNHDA and CDR2 SQIVND (reference sequence). The CDR3 is made up of 15 amino acids. J lost 2 bases, V lost 3 bases, and 5 bases had no gene match.

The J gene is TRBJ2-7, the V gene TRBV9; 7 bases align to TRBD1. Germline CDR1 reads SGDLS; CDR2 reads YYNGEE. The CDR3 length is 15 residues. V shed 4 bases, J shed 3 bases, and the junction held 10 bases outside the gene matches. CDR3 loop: CASSSSTGAIYEQYF. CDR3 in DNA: TGTGCCAGCAGCTCCTCTACAGGGGCGATCTACGAGCAGTACTTC.

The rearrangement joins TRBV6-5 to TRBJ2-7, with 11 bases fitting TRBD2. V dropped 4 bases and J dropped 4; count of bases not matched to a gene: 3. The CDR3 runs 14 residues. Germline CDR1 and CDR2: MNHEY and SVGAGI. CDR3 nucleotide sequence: TGTGCCAGCAGTTTTACTAGCGGGAGATACGAGCAGTACTTC. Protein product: CASSFTSGRYEQYF.

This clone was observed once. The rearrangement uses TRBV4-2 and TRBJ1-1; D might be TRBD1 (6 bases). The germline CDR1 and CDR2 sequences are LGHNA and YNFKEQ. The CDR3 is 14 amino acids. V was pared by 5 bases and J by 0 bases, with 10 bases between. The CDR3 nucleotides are TGTGCCAGCAGCTACAGGGTAGTGAACACTGAAGCTTTCTTT. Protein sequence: CASSYRVVNTEAFF.

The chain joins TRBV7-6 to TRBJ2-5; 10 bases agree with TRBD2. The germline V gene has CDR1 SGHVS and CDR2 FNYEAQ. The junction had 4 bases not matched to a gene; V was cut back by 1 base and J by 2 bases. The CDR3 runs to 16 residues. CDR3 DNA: TGTGCCAGCAGCTTAGGCGAAGCGGGAGGGCAAGAGACCCAGTACTTC. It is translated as CASSLGEAGGQETQYF.

CDR3 residues: CAWTSGTDTQYF. CDR3 nucleotides: TGTGCCTGGACTAGCGGCACAGATACGCAGTATTTT. The V call is TRBV30, the J call TRBJ2-3, with D tentatively TRBD2 (6 bases). Trimming took 4 bases from V and 1 from J, leaving 6 bases between them. The CDR3 covers 12 residues. Germline values: CDR1 GTSNPN, CDR2 SVGIG (reference sequence).

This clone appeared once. Here the CDR3 reads CASSLVGQTNTEAFF. The DNA for the CDR3 is TGTGCCAGCAGCTTAGTTGGACAAACTAACACTGAAGCTTTCTTT. The chain recombines TRBV7-2 with TRBJ1-1, with D possibly being TRBD1 (5 bases). Trimming took off 1 base at V and 2 bases at J, with 11 bases between the two ends. Per germline, CDR1 SGHTA and CDR2 FQGNSA. The CDR3 contains 15 residues. Based on the CDR3 plus reference TRBV7-2 and TRBJ1-1, the full variable domain is GAGVSQSPSNKVTEKGKDVELRCDPISGHTALYWYRQSLGQGLEFLIYFQGNSAPDKSGLPSDRFSAERTGGSVSTLTIQRTQQEDSAVYLCASSLVGQTNTEAFFGQGTRLTVV.

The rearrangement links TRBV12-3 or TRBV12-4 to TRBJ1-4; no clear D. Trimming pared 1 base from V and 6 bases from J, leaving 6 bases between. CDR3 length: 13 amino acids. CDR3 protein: CASSLGRYEKLFF. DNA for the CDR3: TGTGCCAGCAGTTTAGGGAGATATGAAAAACTGTTTTTT.

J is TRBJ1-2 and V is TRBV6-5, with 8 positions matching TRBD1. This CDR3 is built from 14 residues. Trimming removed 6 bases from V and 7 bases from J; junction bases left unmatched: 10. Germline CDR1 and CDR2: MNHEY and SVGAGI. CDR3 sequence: CASSRGQGGSGYTF. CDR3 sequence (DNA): TGTGCCAGCAGCCGCGGACAGGGAGGCTCTGGCTACACCTTC.

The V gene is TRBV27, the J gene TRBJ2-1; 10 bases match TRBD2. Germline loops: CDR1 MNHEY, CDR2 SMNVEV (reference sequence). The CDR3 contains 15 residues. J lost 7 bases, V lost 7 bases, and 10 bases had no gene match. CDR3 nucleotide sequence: TGTGCCAGCACTGTCTTAACTAGCGGGAAGAATGAGCAGTTCTTC. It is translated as CASTVLTSGKNEQFF.

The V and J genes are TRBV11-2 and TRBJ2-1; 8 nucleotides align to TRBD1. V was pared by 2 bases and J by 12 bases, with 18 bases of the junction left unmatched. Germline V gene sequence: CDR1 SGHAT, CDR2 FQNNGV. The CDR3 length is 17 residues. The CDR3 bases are TGTGCCAGCAGCTTACAGACAGGGGCCCCTGATACAATTGGGCAGTTCTTC. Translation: CASSLQTGAPDTIGQFF.

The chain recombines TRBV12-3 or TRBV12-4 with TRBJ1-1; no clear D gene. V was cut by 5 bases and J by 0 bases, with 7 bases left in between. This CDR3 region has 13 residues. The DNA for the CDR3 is TGTGCCAGCAGTCTACAGTTGAACACTGAAGCTTTCTTT. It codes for CASSLQLNTEAFF.

The CDR3 sequence: CASSAAGGHTGELFF. The CDR3 nucleotides read TGTGCCAGCTCTGCAGCGGGAGGTCACACCGGGGAGCTGTTTTTT. The chain has TRBV18 and TRBJ2-2; TRBD2 aligns across 9 bases. Germline loops: CDR1 KGHSH, CDR2 LQKENI. The CDR3 contains 15 residues. V shed 6 bases and J 3 bases; nucleotides not matched to a gene: 5.

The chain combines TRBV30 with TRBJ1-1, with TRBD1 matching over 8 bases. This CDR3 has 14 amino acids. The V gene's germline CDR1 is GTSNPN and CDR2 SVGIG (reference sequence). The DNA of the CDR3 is TGTGCATCTGACAGGGGACAAATGAACACTGAAGCTTTCTTT. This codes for CASDRGQMNTEAFF.

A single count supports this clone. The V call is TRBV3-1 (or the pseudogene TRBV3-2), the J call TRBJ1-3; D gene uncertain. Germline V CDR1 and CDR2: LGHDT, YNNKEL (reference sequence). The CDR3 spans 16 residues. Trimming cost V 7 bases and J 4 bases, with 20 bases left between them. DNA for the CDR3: TGTGCCAGCACCTCGCTAACTAGGACCCTCGGAAACACCATATATTTT. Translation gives CASTSLTRTLGNTIYF.

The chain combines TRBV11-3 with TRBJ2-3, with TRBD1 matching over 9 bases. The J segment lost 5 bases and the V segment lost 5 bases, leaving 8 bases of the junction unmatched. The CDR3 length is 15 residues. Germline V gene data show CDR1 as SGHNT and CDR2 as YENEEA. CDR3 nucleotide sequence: TGTGCCAGCAGCACAAGGACAGGGGTCGGAGATACGCAGTATTTT. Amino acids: CASSTRTGVGDTQYF.

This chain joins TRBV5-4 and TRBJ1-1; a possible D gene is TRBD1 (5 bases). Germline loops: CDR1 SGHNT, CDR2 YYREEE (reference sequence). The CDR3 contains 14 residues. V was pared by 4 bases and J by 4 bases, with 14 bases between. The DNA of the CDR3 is TGTGCCAGCAGCCTCAGGGATTCGGGCACTGAAGCTTTCTTT. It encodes CASSLRDSGTEAFF. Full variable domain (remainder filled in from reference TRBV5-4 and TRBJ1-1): ETGVTQSPTHLIKTRGQQVTLRCSSQSGHNTVSWYQQALGQGPQFIFQYYREEENGRGNFPPRFSGLQFPNYSSELNVNALELDDSALYLCASSLRDSGTEAFFGQGTRLTVV.

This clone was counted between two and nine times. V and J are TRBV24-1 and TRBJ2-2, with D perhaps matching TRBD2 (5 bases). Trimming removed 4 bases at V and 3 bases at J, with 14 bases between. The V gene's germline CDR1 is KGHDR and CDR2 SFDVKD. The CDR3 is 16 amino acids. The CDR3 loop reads CATSDPQSGYTGELFF. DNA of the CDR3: TGTGCCACCAGTGACCCCCAGAGCGGCTACACCGGGGAGCTGTTTTTT.